This T cell receptor beta chain was sequenced for a study of T cells in Graves' hyperthyroidism and ophthalmopathy. Turning to the study itself: Blood from the periphery was taken at initial diagnosis, before any treatment.

Amplification yielded TCR beta CDR3 regions, with RNA transcripts as the source. With the HTBI primer set, the TCR CDR3 went through a first round of RT-PCR. From the multiplex PCR reads, TCRdb called clonotypes with MiXCR, one entry per CDR3 protein. This sample has approximately 600,000 distinct CDR3 sequences, with 14% found just once. The CDR3 is 16 amino acids. Looked up from germline, CDR1 is MDHEN and CDR2 is SYDVKM. Deletions cut 5 bases from V and 1 base from J, with 14 bases between. Details on this clonotype: Its antigen is not known.

Study outcomes and limitations: In validation, the model predicted ophthalmopathy. These predictions came a median about 6.8 months before onset. Using 13 V-J features, a model discriminated ophthalmopathy from stable hyperthyroidism.

The rearrangement uses TRBV28 and TRBJ2-2, with D perhaps matching TRBD1 (6 bases). The sequence came from a woman under 30 with Graves' ophthalmopathy. Sequenced material: blood. In nucleotides, the CDR3 is TGTGCCAGCAGTGGGGCCCAGGGGTGGAACACCGGGGAGCTGTTTTTT. Residues: CASSGAQGWNTGELFF.